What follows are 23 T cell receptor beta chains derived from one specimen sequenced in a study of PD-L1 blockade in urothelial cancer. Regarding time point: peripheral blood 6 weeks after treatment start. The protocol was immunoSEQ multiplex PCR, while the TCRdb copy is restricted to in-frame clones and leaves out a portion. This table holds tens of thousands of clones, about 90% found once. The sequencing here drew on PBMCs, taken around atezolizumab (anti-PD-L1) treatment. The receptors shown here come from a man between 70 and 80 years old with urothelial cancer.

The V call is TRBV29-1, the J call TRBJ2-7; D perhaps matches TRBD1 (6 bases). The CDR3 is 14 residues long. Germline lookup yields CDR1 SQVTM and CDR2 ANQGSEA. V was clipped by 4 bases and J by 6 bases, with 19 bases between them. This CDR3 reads CSVGSFGQSGEQYF. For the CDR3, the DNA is TGCAGCGTTGGGAGTTTCGGACAGTCGGGCGAGCAGTACTTC.

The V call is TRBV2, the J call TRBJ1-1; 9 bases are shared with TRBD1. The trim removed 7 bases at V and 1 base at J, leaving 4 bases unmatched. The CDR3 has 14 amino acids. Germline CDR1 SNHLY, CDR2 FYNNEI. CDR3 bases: TGTGCCAGCATGGCGGACAGGGGGAACACTGAAGCTTTCTTT. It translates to CASMADRGNTEAFF.

The CDR3 DNA sequence: TGCGCCAGCAGCTTATTCCAGGGGTGGACAGATACGCAGTATTTT. Protein: CASSLFQGWTDTQYF. J is TRBJ2-3 and V is TRBV5-1; D perhaps matches TRBD1 (6 bases). V lost 2 bases and J 3 bases, leaving 13 bases between the germline ends. Germline loops: CDR1 SGHRS, CDR2 YFSETQ. The CDR3 spans 15 residues.

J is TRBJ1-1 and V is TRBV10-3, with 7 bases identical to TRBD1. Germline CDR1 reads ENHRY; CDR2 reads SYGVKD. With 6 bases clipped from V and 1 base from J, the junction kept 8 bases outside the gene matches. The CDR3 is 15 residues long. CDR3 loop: CAIRGGTGENTEAFF. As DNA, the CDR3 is TGTGCCATCAGGGGTGGAACAGGGGAGAACACTGAAGCTTTCTTT.

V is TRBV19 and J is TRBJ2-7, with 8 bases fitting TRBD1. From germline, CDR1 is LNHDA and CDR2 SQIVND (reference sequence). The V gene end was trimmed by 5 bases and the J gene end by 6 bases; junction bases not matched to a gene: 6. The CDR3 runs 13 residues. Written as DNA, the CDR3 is TGTGCCAGTAGTGCAACCCAGGGGGCCGAGCAGTACTTC. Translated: CASSATQGAEQYF.

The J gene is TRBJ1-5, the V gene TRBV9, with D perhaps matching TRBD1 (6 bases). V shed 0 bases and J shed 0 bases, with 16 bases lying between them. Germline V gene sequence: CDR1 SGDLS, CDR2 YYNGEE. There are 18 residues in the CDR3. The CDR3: CASSVATVGHYSNQPQHF. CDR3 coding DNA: TGTGCCAGCAGCGTAGCTACAGTGGGACACTATAGCAATCAGCCCCAGCATTTT.

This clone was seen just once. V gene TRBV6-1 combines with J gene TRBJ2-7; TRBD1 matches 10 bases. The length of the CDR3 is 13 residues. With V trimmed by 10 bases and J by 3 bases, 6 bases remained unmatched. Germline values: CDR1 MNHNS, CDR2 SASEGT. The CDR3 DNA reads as TGTGCCACCTGGGGACAGGGGTTCTACGAGCAGTACTTC. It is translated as CATWGQGFYEQYF.

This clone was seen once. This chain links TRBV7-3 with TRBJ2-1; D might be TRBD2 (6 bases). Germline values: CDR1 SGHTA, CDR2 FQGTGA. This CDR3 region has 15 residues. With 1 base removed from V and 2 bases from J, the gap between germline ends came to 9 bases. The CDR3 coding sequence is TGTGCCAGCAGCTTAATAGCGGCCCCCTACAATGAGCAGTTCTTC. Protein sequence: CASSLIAAPYNEQFF.

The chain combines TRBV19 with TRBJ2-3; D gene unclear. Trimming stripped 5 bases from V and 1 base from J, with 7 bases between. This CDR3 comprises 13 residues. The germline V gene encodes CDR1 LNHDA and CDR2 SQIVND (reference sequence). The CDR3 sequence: CASSPTGTDTQYF. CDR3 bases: TGTGCCAGTAGTCCCACGGGCACAGATACGCAGTATTTT.

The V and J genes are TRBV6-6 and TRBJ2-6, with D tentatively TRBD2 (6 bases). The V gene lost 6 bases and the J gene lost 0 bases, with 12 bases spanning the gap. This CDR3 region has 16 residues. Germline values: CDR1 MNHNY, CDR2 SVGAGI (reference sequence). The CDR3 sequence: CASSRDSSSGANVLTF. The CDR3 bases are TGTGCCAGCAGCCGGGACTCTAGCTCTGGGGCCAACGTCCTGACTTTC.

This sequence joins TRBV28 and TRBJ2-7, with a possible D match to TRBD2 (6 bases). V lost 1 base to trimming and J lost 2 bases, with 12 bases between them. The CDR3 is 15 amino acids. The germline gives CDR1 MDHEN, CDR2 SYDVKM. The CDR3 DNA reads TGTGCCAGCAGTTTATCCCACGGGGGTACCTACGAGCAGTACTTC. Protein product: CASSLSHGGTYEQYF.

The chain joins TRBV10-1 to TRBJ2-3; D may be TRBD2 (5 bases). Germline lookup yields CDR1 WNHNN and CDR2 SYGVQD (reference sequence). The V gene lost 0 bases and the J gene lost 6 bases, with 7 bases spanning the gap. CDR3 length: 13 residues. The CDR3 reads CASSESTGDTQYF. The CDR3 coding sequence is TGCGCCAGCAGTGAGTCTACGGGGGATACGCAGTATTTT.

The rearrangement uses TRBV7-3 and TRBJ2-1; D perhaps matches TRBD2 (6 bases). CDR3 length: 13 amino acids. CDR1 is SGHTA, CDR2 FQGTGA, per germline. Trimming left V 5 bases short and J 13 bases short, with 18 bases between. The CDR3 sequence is CASSPDRLGPQFF. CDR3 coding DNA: TGTGCCAGCAGCCCGGACCGACTAGGACCTCAGTTCTTC.

The CDR3 DNA sequence: TGTGCCAGCAGCGGGACTAGCGGAAATTACAATGAGCAGTTCTTC. Translated, it gives CASSGTSGNYNEQFF. V is TRBV5-4 and J is TRBJ2-1; 11 nucleotides line up with TRBD2. The CDR3 totals 15 residues. Germline V gene data show CDR1 as SGHNT and CDR2 as YYREEE (reference sequence). J lost 4 bases, V lost 4 bases, and 4 bases had no gene match.

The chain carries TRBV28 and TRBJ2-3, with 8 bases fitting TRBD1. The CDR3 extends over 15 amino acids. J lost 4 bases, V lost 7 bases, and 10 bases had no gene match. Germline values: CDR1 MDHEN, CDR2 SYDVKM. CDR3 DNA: TGTGCCAGCACCTCCGGGACAGGTCGGGCAGATACGCAGTATTTT. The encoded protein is CASTSGTGRADTQYF.

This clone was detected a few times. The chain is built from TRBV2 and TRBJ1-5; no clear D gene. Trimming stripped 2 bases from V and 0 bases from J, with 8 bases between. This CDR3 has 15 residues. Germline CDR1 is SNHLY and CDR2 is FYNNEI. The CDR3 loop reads CASSEFGVSNQPQHF. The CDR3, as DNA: TGTGCCAGCAGTGAATTCGGGGTTAGCAATCAGCCCCAGCATTTT.

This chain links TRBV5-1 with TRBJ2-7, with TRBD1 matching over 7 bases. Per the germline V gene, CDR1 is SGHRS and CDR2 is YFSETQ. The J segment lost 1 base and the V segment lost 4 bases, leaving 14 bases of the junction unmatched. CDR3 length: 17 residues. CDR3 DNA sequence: TGCGCCAGCAGCCCCTTACGTGGGCCGACAGGGTCCTACGAGCAGTACTTC. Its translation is CASSPLRGPTGSYEQYF.

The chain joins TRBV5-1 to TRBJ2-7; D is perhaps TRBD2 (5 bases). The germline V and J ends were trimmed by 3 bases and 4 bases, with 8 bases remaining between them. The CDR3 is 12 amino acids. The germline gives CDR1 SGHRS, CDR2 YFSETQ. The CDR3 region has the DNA TGCGCCAGCAGCTCGCTAGCTTACGAGCAGTACTTC. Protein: CASSSLAYEQYF.

CDR3 nucleotides: TGTGCCACCCGGCTTCGGGGGGCCGGGGGCGGGGAGCTGTTTTTT. Protein product: CATRLRGAGGGELFF. The chain uses TRBV15 and TRBJ2-2; maybe TRBD2 (7 bases). Trimming took 8 bases from V and 7 from J, leaving 20 bases between them. From germline, CDR1 is LNHNV and CDR2 YYDKDF (reference sequence). This CDR3 is 15 amino acids long.

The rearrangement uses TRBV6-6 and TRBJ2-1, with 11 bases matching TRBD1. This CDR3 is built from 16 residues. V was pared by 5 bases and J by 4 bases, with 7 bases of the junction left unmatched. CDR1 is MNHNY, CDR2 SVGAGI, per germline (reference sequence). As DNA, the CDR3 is TGTGCCAGCAGTCCCGGGACAGGGGGGATATACAATGAGCAGTTCTTC. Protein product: CASSPGTGGIYNEQFF.

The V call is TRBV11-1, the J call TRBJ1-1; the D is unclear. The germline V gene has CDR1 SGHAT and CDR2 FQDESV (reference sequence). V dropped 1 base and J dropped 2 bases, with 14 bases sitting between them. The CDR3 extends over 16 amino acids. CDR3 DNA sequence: TGTGCCAGCAGCTTAGGTCGAGCCCAGGTAAACACTGAAGCTTTCTTT. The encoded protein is CASSLGRAQVNTEAFF.

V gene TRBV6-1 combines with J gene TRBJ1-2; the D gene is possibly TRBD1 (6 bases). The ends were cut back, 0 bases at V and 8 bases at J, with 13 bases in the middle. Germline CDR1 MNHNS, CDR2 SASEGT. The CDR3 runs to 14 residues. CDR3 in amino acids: CASSEAGGGGGYTF. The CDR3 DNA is TGTGCCAGCAGTGAAGCAGGAGGGGGAGGGGGCTACACCTTC.

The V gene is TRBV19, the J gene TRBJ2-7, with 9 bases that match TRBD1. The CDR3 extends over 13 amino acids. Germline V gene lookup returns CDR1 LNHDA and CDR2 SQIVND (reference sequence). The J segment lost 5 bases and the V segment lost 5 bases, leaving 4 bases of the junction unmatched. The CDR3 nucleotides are TGTGCCAGTAGTCTACAGGGGGCCCACGAGCAGTACTTC. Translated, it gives CASSLQGAHEQYF.